The rows below give T cell receptor beta chains drawn from one sample of a study of blood T cell repertoires in COVID-19. The table came from immunoSEQ multiplex PCR; TCRdb's copy has only in-frame clones and leaves some out. The repertoire has roughly 260,000 clones, more than 75% of them found once; the top ten carry approximately 2.4%. What was sequenced was PBMCs or T cells enriched from blood (not recorded which). Every receptor here comes from a woman aged 18-29 years who had recovered from COVID-19. CDR3s include the opening cysteine and the closing phenylalanine or tryptophan. The D gene is left open where the match is weak. A row's size may be missing; if present it is once, few, many or a size class.

TRBJ2-1	TRBD2	TRBV11-2	NA	TGTGCCAGCAGCTCCCGGGGGGTCAGAAGCTCCTACAATGAGCAGTTCTTC	CASSSRGVRSSYNEQFF
TRBJ2-2	TRBD1	TRBV18	NA	TGTGCCAGCTCAACGACCGGGACAGCGAACACCGGGGAGCTGTTTTTT	CASSTTGTANTGELFF
TRBJ1-4	NA	TRBV2	NA	TGTGCCAGCAGCTTACAGAGCCGTAATGAAAAACTGTTTTTT	CASSLQSRNEKLFF
TRBJ2-7	TRBD2	TRBV5-5	NA	TGTGCCAGCAGTTTCGGCGGGGGGTACGAGCAGTACTTC	CASSFGGGYEQYF
TRBJ1-6	NA	TRBV5-1	NA	TGCGCCAGCAGCTTGGAAACAGGAGAATATAATTCACCCCTCCACTTT	CASSLETGEYNSPLHF
TRBJ1-4	NA	TRBV19	NA	TGTGCCAGTAGTATGGACTACTCGTCAACTAATGAAAAACTGTTTTTT	CASSMDYSSTNEKLFF
TRBJ1-2	TRBD1	TRBV7-2	NA	TGTGCCAGCAGCCGTACAGGGACAGTACCTTATGGCTACACCTTC	CASSRTGTVPYGYTF
TRBJ1-2	TRBD1	TRBV19	NA	TGTGCCAGTAGTATTCTAGGCGGGACAGTTCCTGGCTATGGCTACACCTTC	CASSILGGTVPGYGYTF
TRBJ1-2	NA	TRBV5-4	NA	TGTGCCAGCACCTCCCGTCCCCGAGATGGCTACACCTTC	CASTSRPRDGYTF
TRBJ2-1	NA	TRBV4-3	NA	TGCGCCAGCAGCCATCAACTTAGCTCCTACAATGAGCAGTTCTTC	CASSHQLSSYNEQFF
TRBJ2-2	TRBD2	TRBV27	once	TGTGCCAGCACCCGGGAGGCGAACACCGGGGAGCTGTTTTTT	CASTREANTGELFF
TRBJ2-2	NA	TRBV4-1	NA	TGCGCCAGCAGCCAAGTTTCAGGGGATACCGGGGAGCTGTTTTTT	CASSQVSGDTGELFF
TRBJ2-3	NA	TRBV28	NA	TGTGCCAGCAGTCCCTACTATGTACTAGCCGCCACGACAGATACGCAGTATTTT	CASSPYYVLAATTDTQYF
TRBJ1-2	NA	TRBV27	NA	TGTGCCAGCAGTTTATCAGGGGGTACGCACTATGGCTACACCTTC	CASSLSGGTHYGYTF
TRBJ1-6	NA	TRBV7-6	few	TGTGCCAGCAGTTCACAGGGTGTTGGTTCACCCCTCCACTTT	CASSSQGVGSPLHF
TRBJ2-5	TRBD2	TRBV30	NA	TGTGCCTGGAGAGGACTAGCCCTAGAGACCCAGTACTTC	CAWRGLALETQYF
TRBJ2-1	TRBD2	TRBV28	NA	TGTGCCAGCAGTTTAGGCCCAGCGGGAGGGCCGGATGAGCAGTTCTTC	CASSLGPAGGPDEQFF
TRBJ2-3	TRBD2	TRBV29-1	NA	TGCAGTGGGCGGAGGGAGGGCCTGACAGATACGCAGTATTTT	CSGRREGLTDTQYF
TRBJ2-2	TRBD1	TRBV9	few	TGTGCCAGCCGACAGGGGGGACTTATAAACACCGGGGAGCTGTTTTTT	CASRQGGLINTGELFF
TRBJ1-1	TRBD1	TRBV11-2	NA	TGTGCCAGCAGCCCCGGGACAGGTGCCGAGTTCACTGAAGCTTTCTTT	CASSPGTGAEFTEAFF
TRBJ2-3	TRBD2	TRBV27	NA	TGTGCCAGCAGTCTAACTAGCGGGGGGGACACAGATACGCAGTATTTT	CASSLTSGGDTDTQYF
TRBJ2-1	NA	TRBV5-6	few	TGTGCCAGCAGCCCAGGAGGCTTTTTCTCCTACAATGAGCAGTTCTTC	CASSPGGFFSYNEQFF
TRBJ2-3	TRBD2	TRBV28	NA	TGTGCCAGCATTCTCGGACTAGCGGGAGCTGATACGCAGTATTTT	CASILGLAGADTQYF
TRBJ2-1	TRBD2	TRBV6-2/TRBV6-3	NA	TGTGCCAGCAGCCTCGTCGGAGCGGGGGGGCCCGTTAATGAGCAGTTCTTC	CASSLVGAGGPVNEQFF
TRBJ1-5	NA	TRBV11-2	NA	TGTGCCAGCTCCAGTAATAGCAATCAGCCCCAGCATTTT	CASSSNSNQPQHF
TRBJ2-3	TRBD2	TRBV7-8	NA	TGTGCCAGCAGCTTGCTTCTAGCGGGGGGTACCACAGATACGCAGTATTTT	CASSLLLAGGTTDTQYF
TRBJ2-7	TRBD2	TRBV15	NA	TGTGCCGCACGGGCTAGCGGAAACTCCTACGAGCAGTACTTC	CAARASGNSYEQYF
TRBJ1-1	NA	TRBV5-1	NA	TGCGCCAGCAGCTTGGCCCCGGGCACTGAAGCTTTCTTT	CASSLAPGTEAFF
TRBJ1-1	NA	TRBV13	NA	TGTGCCATCCCGTGGGGGGAGGGTGAAGCTTTCTTT	CAIPWGEGEAFF
TRBJ1-5	NA	TRBV5-1	once	TGCGCCAGCAGCTTGGCCCCAAATCAGCCCCAGCATTTT	CASSLAPNQPQHF
TRBJ1-5	TRBD1	TRBV30	NA	TGTGCCTGGAGTGGGTGGACAGGGAATCAGCCCCAGCATTTT	CAWSGWTGNQPQHF
TRBJ1-2	NA	TRBV19	NA	TGTGCCAGTAGTATCCCCGGGATACCTTATGGCTACACCTTC	CASSIPGIPYGYTF
TRBJ1-2	TRBD1	TRBV5-6	NA	TGTGCCAGCAGCTCCGGGACAGGGATGAGCTATGGCTACACCTTC	CASSSGTGMSYGYTF
TRBJ2-1	TRBD2	TRBV7-9	NA	TGTGCCAGCAGCTTGGGACTAGCGGGGAGTGAGCAGTTCTTC	CASSLGLAGSEQFF
TRBJ1-1	NA	TRBV27	NA	TGTGCCAGCCGAGGACAGCCCAACACTGAAGCTTTCTTT	CASRGQPNTEAFF
TRBJ2-6	NA	TRBV19	once	TGTGCCAGTAGTACGCCGGGACTGCCTCTAAGTGGGGCCAACGTCCTGACTTTC	CASSTPGLPLSGANVLTF
TRBJ2-3	TRBD2	TRBV7-2	NA	TGTGCCAGCAGACTAGCGGGAGGTTGGAGGAGCACAGATACGCAGTATTTT	CASRLAGGWRSTDTQYF
TRBJ1-2	NA	TRBV11-2	few	TGTGCCAGCAGCCCACAGGGCAACTATGGCTACACCTTC	CASSPQGNYGYTF
TRBJ1-4	TRBD1	TRBV2	NA	TGTGCCAGCGGGACAGGGATGCATGAAAAACTGTTTTTT	CASGTGMHEKLFF
TRBJ1-2	TRBD1	TRBV20-1	NA	TGCAGTGCTAGTGCCTCGGGACAGACTAACTATGGCTACACCTTC	CSASASGQTNYGYTF
TRBJ1-1	NA	TRBV21-1	once	TGTGCCAGCAGCAAAGTTCCTGGACAGGGGGCTAAAACGCCTGAAGCTTTCTTT	CASSKVPGQGAKTPEAFF